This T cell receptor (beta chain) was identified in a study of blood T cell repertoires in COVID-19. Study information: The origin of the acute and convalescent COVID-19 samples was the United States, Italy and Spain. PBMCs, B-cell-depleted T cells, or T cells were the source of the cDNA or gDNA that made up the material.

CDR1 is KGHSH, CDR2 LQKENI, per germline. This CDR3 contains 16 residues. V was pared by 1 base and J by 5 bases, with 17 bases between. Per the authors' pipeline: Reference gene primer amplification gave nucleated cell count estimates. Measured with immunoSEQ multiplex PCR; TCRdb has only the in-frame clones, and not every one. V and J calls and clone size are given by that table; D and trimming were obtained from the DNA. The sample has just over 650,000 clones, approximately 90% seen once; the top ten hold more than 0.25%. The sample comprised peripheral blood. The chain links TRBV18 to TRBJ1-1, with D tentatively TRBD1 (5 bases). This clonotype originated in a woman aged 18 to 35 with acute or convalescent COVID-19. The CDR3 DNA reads TGTGCCAGCTCACCACGGCTAGGGGAAATGGGGACTGAAGCTTTCTTT. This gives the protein CASSPRLGEMGTEAFF. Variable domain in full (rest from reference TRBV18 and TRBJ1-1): NAGVMQNPRHLVRRRGQEARLRCSPMKGHSHVYWYRQLPEEGLKFMVYLQKENIIDESGMPKERFSAEFPKEGPSILRIQQVVRGDSAAYFCASSPRLGEMGTEAFFGQGTRLTVV.